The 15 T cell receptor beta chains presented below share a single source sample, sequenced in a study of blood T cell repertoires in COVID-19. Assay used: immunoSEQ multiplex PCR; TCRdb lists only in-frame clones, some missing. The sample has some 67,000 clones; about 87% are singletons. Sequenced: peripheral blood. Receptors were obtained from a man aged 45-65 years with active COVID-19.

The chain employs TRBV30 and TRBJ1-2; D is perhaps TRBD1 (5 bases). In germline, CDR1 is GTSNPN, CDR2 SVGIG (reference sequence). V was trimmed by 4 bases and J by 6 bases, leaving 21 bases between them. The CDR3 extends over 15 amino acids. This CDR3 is CAWNPGRNSLDGYTF. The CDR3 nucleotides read TGTGCCTGGAATCCAGGGCGAAACTCCTTGGATGGCTACACCTTC. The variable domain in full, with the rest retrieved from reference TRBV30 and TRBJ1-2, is SQTIHQWPATLVQPVGSPLSLECTVEGTSNPNLYWYRQAAGRGLQLLFYSVGIGQISSEVPQNLSASRPQDRQFILSSKKLLLSDSGFYLCAWNPGRNSLDGYTFGSGTRLTVV.

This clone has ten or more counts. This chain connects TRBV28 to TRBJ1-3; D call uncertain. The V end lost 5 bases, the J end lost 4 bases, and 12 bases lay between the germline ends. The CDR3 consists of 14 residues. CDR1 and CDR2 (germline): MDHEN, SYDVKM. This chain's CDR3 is CASSPPVRGNTIYF. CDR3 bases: TGTGCCAGCAGTCCACCCGTCAGAGGAAACACCATATATTTT.

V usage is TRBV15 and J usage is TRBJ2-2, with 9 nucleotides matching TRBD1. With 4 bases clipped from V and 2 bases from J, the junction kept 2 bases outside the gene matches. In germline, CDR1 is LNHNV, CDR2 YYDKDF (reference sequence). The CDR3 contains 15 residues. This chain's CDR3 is CATSMGQGNTGELFF. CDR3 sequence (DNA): TGTGCCACCAGCATGGGACAGGGTAACACCGGGGAGCTGTTTTTT.

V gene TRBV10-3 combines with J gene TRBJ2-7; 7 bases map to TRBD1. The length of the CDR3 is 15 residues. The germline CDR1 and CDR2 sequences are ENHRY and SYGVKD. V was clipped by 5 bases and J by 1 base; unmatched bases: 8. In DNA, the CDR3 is TGTGCCATCAGTTGGGACAGTAACCCATCCTACGAGCAGTACTTC. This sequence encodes CAISWDSNPSYEQYF.

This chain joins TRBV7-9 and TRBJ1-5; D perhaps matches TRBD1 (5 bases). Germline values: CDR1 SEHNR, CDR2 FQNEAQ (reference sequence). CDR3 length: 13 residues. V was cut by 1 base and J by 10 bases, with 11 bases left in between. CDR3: CASSLGGQEPQHF. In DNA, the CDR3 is TGTGCCAGCAGCTTAGGGGGCCAGGAACCCCAGCATTTT.

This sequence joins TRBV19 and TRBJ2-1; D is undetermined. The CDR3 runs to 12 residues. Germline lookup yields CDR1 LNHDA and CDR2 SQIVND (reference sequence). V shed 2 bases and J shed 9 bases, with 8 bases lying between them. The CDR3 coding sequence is TGTGCCAGTAGTATAATGGGCATTGAGCAGTTCTTC. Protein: CASSIMGIEQFF. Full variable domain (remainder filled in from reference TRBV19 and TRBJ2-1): DGGITQSPKYLFRKEGQNVTLSCEQNLNHDAMYWYRQDPGQGLRLIYYSQIVNDFQKGDIAEGYSVSREKKESFPLTVTSAQKNPTAFYLCASSIMGIEQFFGPGTRLTVL.

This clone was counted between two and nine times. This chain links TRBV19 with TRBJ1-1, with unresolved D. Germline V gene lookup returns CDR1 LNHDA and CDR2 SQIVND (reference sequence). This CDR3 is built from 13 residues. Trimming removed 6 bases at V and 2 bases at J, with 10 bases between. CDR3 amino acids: CASSEFFNTEAFF. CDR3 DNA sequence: TGTGCCAGTAGCGAGTTTTTTAACACTGAAGCTTTCTTT.

The DNA for the CDR3 is TGTGCCAGCAGCTGGGGGACAGGAGAGTCGGGCTACACCTTC. It specifies CASSWGTGESGYTF. The chain is built from TRBV7-9 and TRBJ1-2; 8 bases are shared with TRBD1. The CDR3 runs to 14 residues. Germline-derived CDR1 and CDR2 are SEHNR and FQNEAQ (reference sequence). The V gene end was trimmed by 4 bases and the J gene end by 8 bases; junction bases not matched to a gene: 9.

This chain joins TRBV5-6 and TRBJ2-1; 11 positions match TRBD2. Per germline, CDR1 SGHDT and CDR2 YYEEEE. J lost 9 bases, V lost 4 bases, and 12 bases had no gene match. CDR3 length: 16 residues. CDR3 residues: CASSTFSGRAEIEQFF. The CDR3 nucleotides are TGTGCCAGCAGCACCTTTAGCGGGAGGGCCGAAATTGAGCAGTTCTTC.

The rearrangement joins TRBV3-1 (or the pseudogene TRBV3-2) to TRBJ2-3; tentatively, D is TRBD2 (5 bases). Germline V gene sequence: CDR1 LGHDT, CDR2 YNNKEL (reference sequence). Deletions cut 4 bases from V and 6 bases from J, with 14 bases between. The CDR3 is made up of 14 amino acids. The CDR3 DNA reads TGTGCCAGCAGCCCAAGTGAGGGTGCGGATACGCAGTATTTT. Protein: CASSPSEGADTQYF.

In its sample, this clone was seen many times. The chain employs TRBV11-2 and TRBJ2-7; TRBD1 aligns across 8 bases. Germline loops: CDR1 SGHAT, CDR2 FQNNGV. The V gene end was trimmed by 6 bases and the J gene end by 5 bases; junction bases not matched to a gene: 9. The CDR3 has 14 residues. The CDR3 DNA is TGTGCCAGCAGTCCCGGACAGGGATTCAACGAGCAGTACTTC. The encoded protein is CASSPGQGFNEQYF. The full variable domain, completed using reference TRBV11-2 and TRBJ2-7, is EAGVAQSPRYKIIEKRQSVAFWCNPISGHATLYWYQQILGQGPKLLIQFQNNGVVDDSQLPKDRFSAERLKGVDSTLKIQPAKLEDSAVYLCASSPGQGFNEQYFGPGTRLTVT.

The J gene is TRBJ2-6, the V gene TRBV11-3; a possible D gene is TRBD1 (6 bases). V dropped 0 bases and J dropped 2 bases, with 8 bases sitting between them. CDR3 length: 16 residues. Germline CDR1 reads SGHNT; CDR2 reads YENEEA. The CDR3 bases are TGTGCCAGCAGCTTAGACCGGACAGCTGGGGCCAACGTCCTGACTTTC. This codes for CASSLDRTAGANVLTF.

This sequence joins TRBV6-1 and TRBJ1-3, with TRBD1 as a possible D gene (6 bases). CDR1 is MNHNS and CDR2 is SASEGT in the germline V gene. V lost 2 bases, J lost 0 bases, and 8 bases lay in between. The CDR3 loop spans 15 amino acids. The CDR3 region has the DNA TGTGCCAGCAGTGAAAGGGGGATCTCTGGAAACACCATATATTTT. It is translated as CASSERGISGNTIYF.

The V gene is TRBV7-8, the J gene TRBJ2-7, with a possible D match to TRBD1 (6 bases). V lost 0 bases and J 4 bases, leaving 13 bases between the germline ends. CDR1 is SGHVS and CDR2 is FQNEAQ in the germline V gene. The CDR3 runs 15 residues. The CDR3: CASSLASGRGYEQYF. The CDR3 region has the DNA TGTGCCAGCAGCTTAGCTAGTGGCAGGGGATACGAGCAGTACTTC.

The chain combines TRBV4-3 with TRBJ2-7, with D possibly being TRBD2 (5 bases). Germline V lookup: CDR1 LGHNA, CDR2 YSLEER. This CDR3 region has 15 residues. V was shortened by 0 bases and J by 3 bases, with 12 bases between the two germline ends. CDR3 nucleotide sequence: TGCGCCAGCAGCCAAGACGCTAGCAGACACTACGAGCAGTACTTC. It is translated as CASSQDASRHYEQYF.